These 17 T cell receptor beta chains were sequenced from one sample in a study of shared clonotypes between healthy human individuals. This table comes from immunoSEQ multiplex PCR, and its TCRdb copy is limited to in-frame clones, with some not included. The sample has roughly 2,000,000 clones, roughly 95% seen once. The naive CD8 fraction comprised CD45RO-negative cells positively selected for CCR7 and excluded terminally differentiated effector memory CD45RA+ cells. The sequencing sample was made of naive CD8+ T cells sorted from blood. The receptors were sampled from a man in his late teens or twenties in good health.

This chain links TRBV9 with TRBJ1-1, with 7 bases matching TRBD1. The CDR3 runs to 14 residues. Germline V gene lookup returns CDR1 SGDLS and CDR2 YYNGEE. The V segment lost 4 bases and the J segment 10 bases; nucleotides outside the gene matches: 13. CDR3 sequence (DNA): TGTGCCAGCAGCCCAGGGGGGTGGGACCATTCAGCTTTCTTT. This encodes CASSPGGWDHSAFF.

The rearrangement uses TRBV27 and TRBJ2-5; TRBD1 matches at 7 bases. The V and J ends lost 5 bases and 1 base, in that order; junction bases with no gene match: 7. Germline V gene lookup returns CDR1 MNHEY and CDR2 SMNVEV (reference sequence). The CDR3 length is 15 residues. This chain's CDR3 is CASSPYDRAQETQYF. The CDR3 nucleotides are TGTGCCAGCAGTCCCTATGACAGGGCCCAAGAGACCCAGTACTTC.

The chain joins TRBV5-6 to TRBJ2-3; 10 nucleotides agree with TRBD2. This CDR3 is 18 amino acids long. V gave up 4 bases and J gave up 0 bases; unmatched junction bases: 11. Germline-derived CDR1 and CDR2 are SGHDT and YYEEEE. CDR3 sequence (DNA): TGTGCCAGCAGCAGCACACCGGGACTAGCGTTTAGCACAGATACGCAGTATTTT. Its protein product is CASSSTPGLAFSTDTQYF.

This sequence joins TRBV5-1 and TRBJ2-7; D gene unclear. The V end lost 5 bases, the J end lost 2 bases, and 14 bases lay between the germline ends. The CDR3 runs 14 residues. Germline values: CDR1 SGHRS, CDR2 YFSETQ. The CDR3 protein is CASRLTPAPYEQYF. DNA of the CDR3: TGCGCCAGCAGACTTACCCCGGCCCCCTACGAGCAGTACTTC.

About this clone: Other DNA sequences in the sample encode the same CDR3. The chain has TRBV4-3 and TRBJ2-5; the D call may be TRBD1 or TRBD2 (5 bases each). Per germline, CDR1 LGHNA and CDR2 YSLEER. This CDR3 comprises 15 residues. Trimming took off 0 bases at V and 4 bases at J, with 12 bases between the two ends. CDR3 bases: TGCGCCAGCAGCCAAGACCGTGGGGCGGGAGAGACCCAGTACTTC. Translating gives CASSQDRGAGETQYF.

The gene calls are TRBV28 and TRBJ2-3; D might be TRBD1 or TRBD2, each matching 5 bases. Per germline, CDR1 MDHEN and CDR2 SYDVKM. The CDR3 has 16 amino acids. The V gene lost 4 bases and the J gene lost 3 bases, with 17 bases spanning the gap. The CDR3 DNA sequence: TGTGCCAGCAGTTCCACCCGAGGGGTGAGGACAGATACGCAGTATTTT. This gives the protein CASSSTRGVRTDTQYF.

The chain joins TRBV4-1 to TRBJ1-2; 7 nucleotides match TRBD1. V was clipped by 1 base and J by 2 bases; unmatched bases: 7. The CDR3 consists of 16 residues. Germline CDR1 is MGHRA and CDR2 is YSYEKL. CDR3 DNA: TGCGCCAGCAGCCAAGTCCGGACAGGCGACAACTATGGCTACACCTTC. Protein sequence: CASSQVRTGDNYGYTF.

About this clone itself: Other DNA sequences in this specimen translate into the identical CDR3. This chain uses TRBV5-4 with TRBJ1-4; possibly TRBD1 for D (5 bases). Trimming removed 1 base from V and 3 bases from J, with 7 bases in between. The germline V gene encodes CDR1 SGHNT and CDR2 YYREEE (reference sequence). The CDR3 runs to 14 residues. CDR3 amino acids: CASSLQGANEKLFF. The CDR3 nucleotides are TGTGCCAGCAGCTTGCAAGGGGCTAATGAAAAACTGTTTTTT.

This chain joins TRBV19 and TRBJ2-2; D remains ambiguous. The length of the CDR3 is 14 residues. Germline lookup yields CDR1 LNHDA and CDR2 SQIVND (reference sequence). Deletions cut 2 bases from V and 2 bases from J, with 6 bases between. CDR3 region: CASSIMDNTGELFF. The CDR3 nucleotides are TGTGCCAGTAGTATAATGGATAACACCGGGGAGCTGTTTTTT.

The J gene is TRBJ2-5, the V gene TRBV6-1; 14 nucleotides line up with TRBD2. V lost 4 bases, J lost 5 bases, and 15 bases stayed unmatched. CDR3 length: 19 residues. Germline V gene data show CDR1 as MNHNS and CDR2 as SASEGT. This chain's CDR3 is CASSAPLRLAGGPGETQYF. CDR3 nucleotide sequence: TGTGCCAGCAGTGCACCCCTGAGACTAGCGGGGGGGCCGGGGGAGACCCAGTACTTC.

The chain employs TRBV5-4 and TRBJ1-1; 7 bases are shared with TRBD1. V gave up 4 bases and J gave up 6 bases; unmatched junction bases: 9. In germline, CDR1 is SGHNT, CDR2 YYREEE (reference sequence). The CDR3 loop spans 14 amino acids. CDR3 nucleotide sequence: TGTGCCAGCAGCACCCCTAACAGGGGTCCTGAAGCTTTCTTT. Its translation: CASSTPNRGPEAFF.

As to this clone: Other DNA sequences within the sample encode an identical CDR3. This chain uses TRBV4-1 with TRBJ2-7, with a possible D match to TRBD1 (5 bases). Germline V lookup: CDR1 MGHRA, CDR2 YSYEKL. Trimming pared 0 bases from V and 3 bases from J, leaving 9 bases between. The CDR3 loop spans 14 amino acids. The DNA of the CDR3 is TGCGCCAGCAGCCAAGACCGACAGTACTACGAGCAGTACTTC. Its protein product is CASSQDRQYYEQYF.

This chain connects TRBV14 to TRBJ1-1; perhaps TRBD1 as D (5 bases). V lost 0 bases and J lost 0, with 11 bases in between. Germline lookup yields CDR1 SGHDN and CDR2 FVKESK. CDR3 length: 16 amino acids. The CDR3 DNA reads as TGTGCCAGCAGCCAAGATGGGGAGGGGATGAACACTGAAGCTTTCTTT. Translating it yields CASSQDGEGMNTEAFF.

The CDR3, as DNA: TGTGCCAGCAGCGTGCACCCGGGGGGGCAAGAGACCCAGTACTTC. Encoded protein: CASSVHPGGQETQYF. The chain couples TRBV9 to TRBJ2-5, with 8 bases that match TRBD2. Germline loops: CDR1 SGDLS, CDR2 YYNGEE. The CDR3 loop spans 15 amino acids. Germline trimming cut 2 bases from V and 2 bases from J; bases unmatched to any gene: 5.

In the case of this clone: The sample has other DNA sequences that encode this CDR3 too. CDR3 nucleotide sequence: TGTGCCAGCAGCTTTAGCGGCAGCTCCTACGAGCAGTACTTC. Its protein product is CASSFSGSSYEQYF. The chain uses TRBV5-6 and TRBJ2-7; D is possibly TRBD2 (6 bases). Germline values: CDR1 SGHDT, CDR2 YYEEEE. The CDR3 has 14 amino acids. Trimming took 2 bases from V and 0 from J, leaving 9 bases between them.

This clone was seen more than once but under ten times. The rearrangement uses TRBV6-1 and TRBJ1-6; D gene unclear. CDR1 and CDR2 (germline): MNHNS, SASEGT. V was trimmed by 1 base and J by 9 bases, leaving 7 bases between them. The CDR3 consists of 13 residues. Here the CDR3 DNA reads TGTGCCAGCAGTGAAGGGACCGTTTCACCCCTCCACTTT. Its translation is CASSEGTVSPLHF.

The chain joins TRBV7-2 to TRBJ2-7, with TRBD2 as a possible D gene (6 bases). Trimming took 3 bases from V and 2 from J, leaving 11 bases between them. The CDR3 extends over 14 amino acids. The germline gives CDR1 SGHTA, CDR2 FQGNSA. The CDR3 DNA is TGTGCCAGCAGCTTCCACGCGGGACCCTACGAGCAGTACTTC. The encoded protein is CASSFHAGPYEQYF.